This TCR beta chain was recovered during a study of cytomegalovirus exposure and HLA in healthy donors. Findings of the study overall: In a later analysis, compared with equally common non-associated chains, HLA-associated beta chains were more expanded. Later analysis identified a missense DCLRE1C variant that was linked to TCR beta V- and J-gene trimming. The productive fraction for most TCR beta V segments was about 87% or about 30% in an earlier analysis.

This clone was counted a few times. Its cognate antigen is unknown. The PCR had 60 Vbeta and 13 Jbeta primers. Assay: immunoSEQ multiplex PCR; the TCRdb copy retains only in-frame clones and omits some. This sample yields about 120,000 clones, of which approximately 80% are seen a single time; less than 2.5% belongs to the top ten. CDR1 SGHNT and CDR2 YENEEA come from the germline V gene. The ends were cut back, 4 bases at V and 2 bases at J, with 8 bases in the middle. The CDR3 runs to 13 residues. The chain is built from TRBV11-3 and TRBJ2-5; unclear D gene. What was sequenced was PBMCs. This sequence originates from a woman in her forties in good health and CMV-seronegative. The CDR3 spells CASSSRDQETQYF. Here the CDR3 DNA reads TGTGCCAGCAGCTCGAGAGATCAAGAGACCCAGTACTTC.